The T cell receptor beta chain under discussion was sequenced for a study of blood T cells in healthy people across ages (dated by TCRdb to about 2015). A note on the overall study: In model experiments, template switching captured roughly one uniquely barcoded TCR beta cDNA molecule for every two T cells. Using deep sequencing normalized with unique cDNA molecular identifiers, the study measured how TCR beta repertoire diversity changes with age. Donors were grouped into four age groups: young (average roughly 17 years), middle-aged (39), aged (approximately 58) and long-lived (just over 80). Donors of different ages were randomly distributed across sequencing lanes to avoid experimental bias. Two additional independent replicas of 1 million unique cDNA reads from the same blood draw were analyzed for two donors (one aged 18 to 30 and one aged 80 or older). The paper's findings and limits, for the study overall: Bulk unsorted PBMC profiling prevented conclusive comparison of naive and antigen-experienced compartments. Estimates of total diversity based on one million sequenced T cells were considered lower bounds and underestimates. As age increased, observed TCR beta diversity per million T cells dropped in a roughly linear way, and a significant reduction was already evident by age around 41. Because donor CMV infection status was unknown, age-related changes in expanded clonotypes were potentially confounded. Compared with the aged group, the long-lived group had more naive CD4+ T cells, fewer expanded clones and increased TCR diversity, suggesting age selection. Observed TCR beta diversity correlated strongly with the percentage of naive T cells measured by flow cytometry.

Libraries were made using 5' RACE. Instrument on record: Illumina HiSeq 2500. The second PCR ran for about 6 to 12 cycles and used a J-beta primer mix along with a sample-barcoded 5' primer. Each TCR beta cDNA molecule received a unique molecular identifier from a template-switch 5' adaptor carrying 12 random nucleotides. At least 2.5 million CDR3-containing paired-end reads were obtained from each sample. First-strand cDNA was synthesized from all RNA with the Mint cDNA synthesis kit, primed by a TRBC-specific oligonucleotide. After uracil-DNA glycosylase treatment, a first 18-cycle PCR used universal primers M1SS and BC2_uni_R on all cDNA. The original pipeline was this. For normalization, 1 million high-quality reads, each with a distinct molecular identifier, were randomly selected from each sample. Instead of being binned into consensus sequences, reads with shared molecular identifiers were discarded. MiTCR, run with a Q25 quality threshold and the strictest error-elimination algorithm, handled CDR3 identification, clonotype clustering and error correction. Lower-bound total TCR beta diversity was estimated with a nonparametric unseen species model using Euler transformation. In-frame beta chains were kept once TCRdb had trimmed the public reads at Q25 with fastp and called clones with MiXCR. Merged by CDR3 protein, the rows form single entries marked with the most common genes and DNA. The V and J calls were determined by TCRdb, not by the authors. The sample contains hundreds of thousands of distinct CDR3 sequences, around 21% of them found a single time. The ten largest clones take up roughly 3.9% of the sample.

Trimming takes 5 bases from V and 1 base from J, and the germline ends sit 17 bases apart. Looking up the germline V gene yields CDR1 SQVTM and CDR2 ANQGSEA. The CDR3 has 15 amino acids, counting the end cysteine and phenylalanine. The kept DNA is CDR3 alone, 45 bases in frame from the first base. Concerning this clonotype: Its antigen remains unidentified. There are no base qualities to consult, and no much larger clone falls within one base.

Donors were around 37 systemically healthy Caucasian individuals from Russia aged roughly 6 to 90 years. Each donor gave about 9.2 milliliters of peripheral blood, drawn into EDTA-treated Vacutainer tubes. Ficoll-Paque density-gradient centrifugation was used to isolate PBMCs, with at least 7 million per sample. Trizol reagent was used to extract total RNA from the PBMCs, yielding at least 6 micrograms per sample. For every donor, flow cytometry on a PBMC aliquot measured the percentage of naive CD45RAhigh/CD27high T cells. This chain joins TRBV29-1 to TRBJ1-1, with the identity of the D gene unclear. The specimen sequenced was blood. The sequence was collected from a man aged 65 to 85 in good health. The sequenced DNA is TGCAGCGTTTCTGGAGGGCGCCACACGAACACTGAAGCTTTCTTT. This gives the protein CSVSGGRHTNTEAFF.